A single sample gave rise to the 18 T cell receptor beta chains below, sequenced in a study of cytomegalovirus exposure and HLA in healthy donors. PCR involved 60 Vbeta and 13 Jbeta primers. TCRdb keeps only in-frame clones here, not all; method: immunoSEQ multiplex PCR. Of about 160,000 clones listed, around three quarters are singletons. The specimen was PBMCs. Receptors originate from a man younger than 40 in good health and CMV-seropositive.

The rearrangement links TRBV19 to TRBJ2-5; 8 bases fit TRBD1. This CDR3 contains 13 residues. Germline assignment: CDR1 LNHDA and CDR2 SQIVND (reference sequence). V was clipped by 8 bases and J by 5 bases; unmatched bases: 7. CDR3 region: CASGQGGGETQYF. The CDR3 DNA follows: TGTGCCAGTGGACAGGGAGGCGGGGAGACCCAGTACTTC.

This chain links TRBV18 with TRBJ1-2, with 9 bases lining up with TRBD1. V dropped 4 bases and J dropped 3; count of bases not matched to a gene: 3. The germline V gene has CDR1 KGHSH and CDR2 LQKENI. The CDR3 spans 14 residues. The CDR3 here is CASSLQGADYGYTF. CDR3 DNA: TGTGCCAGCTCACTACAGGGGGCCGACTATGGCTACACCTTC. The full variable domain, rest sourced from reference TRBV18 and TRBJ1-2, is NAGVMQNPRHLVRRRGQEARLRCSPMKGHSHVYWYRQLPEEGLKFMVYLQKENIIDESGMPKERFSAEFPKEGPSILRIQQVVRGDSAAYFCASSLQGADYGYTFGSGTRLTVV.

The table lists this clone with a few counts. The chain has TRBV28 and TRBJ1-6, with 7 bases lining up with TRBD1. Trimming at V came to 7 bases and at J to 13 bases, leaving 16 bases not matched to a gene. This CDR3 has 15 residues. Germline CDR1 reads MDHEN; CDR2 reads SYDVKM. CDR3 loop: CASKQTGESFKPLHF. The CDR3 DNA reads as TGTGCCAGCAAACAAACAGGGGAATCCTTCAAGCCCCTCCACTTT.

The chain couples TRBV7-9 to TRBJ2-7; tentatively, D is TRBD1 (5 bases). V was trimmed by 8 bases and J by 1 base, leaving 18 bases between them. Germline CDR1 reads SEHNR; CDR2 reads FQNEAQ (reference sequence). This CDR3 region has 15 residues. CDR3 nucleotide sequence: TGTGCCAGCCGCCCCGACAGATACCTTTCCTACGAGCAGTACTTC. This gives the protein CASRPDRYLSYEQYF.

The rearrangement links TRBV5-1 to TRBJ2-7, with 7 bases identical to TRBD1. Germline-derived CDR1 and CDR2 are SGHRS and YFSETQ. The CDR3 sequence is 13 residues long. Trimming took 4 bases from V and 0 from J; bases not matched to a gene: 1. The CDR3 DNA is TGCGCCAGCAGCGACAGGGTCTCCTACGAGCAGTACTTC. Its translation: CASSDRVSYEQYF.

This clone was counted once. This sequence joins TRBV29-1 and TRBJ1-4, with 9 bases that match TRBD1. V dropped 5 bases and J dropped 6; count of bases not matched to a gene: 7. CDR3 length: 14 residues. Per germline, CDR1 SQVTM and CDR2 ANQGSEA. The DNA of the CDR3 is TGCAGCGTTACGGGGGACAGGGAGGATGAAAAACTGTTTTTT. Protein sequence: CSVTGDREDEKLFF.

This clone was observed a handful of times. Other DNA sequences in the sample encode the same CDR3. The chain recombines TRBV2 with TRBJ2-5; tentatively, D is TRBD1 (6 bases). V lost 2 bases and J lost 5, with 6 bases in between. CDR1 SNHLY and CDR2 FYNNEI come from the germline V gene. The CDR3 length is 12 residues. This CDR3 is CASSEQGETQYF. The CDR3 coding sequence is TGTGCCAGCAGTGAACAGGGGGAGACCCAGTACTTC.

The CDR3 DNA reads as TGTGCCAGCTCGGACCACGGTTATGGGGGAGGCTATGGCTACACCTTC. Encoded protein: CASSDHGYGGGYGYTF. V gene TRBV18 combines with J gene TRBJ1-2; D is perhaps TRBD1 (5 bases). Germline V gives CDR1 KGHSH, CDR2 LQKENI. V lost 6 bases and J lost 4, with 21 bases in between. This CDR3 spans 16 amino acids.

This clone turned up a few times. The J gene is TRBJ2-3, the V gene TRBV27; a weak D match, TRBD2 (7 bases). This CDR3 has 18 residues. Trimming took 5 bases from V and 0 from J, leaving 21 bases between them. CDR1 is MNHEY, CDR2 SMNVEV, per germline (reference sequence). The CDR3 region has the DNA TGTGCCAGCAGTGGTGGGCGGGGGCCCCAACCCAGCACAGATACGCAGTATTTT. It encodes CASSGGRGPQPSTDTQYF.

The chain has TRBV5-1 and TRBJ2-3; 12 bases align to TRBD2. The CDR3 totals 16 residues. CDR1 is SGHRS and CDR2 is YFSETQ in the germline V gene. The V segment lost 4 bases and the J segment 0 bases; nucleotides outside the gene matches: 3. The CDR3 bases are TGCGCCAGCAGCCCCCTAGCGGGGGGGAGCACAGATACGCAGTATTTT. The encoded protein is CASSPLAGGSTDTQYF. Combining the CDR3 with reference TRBV5-1 and TRBJ2-3 gives the whole variable domain KAGVTQTPRYLIKTRGQQVTLSCSPISGHRSVSWYQQTPGQGLQFLFEYFSETQRNKGNFPGRFSGRQFSNSRSEMNVSTLELGDSALYLCASSPLAGGSTDTQYFGPGTRLTVL.

This chain connects TRBV12-2 to TRBJ2-3; the table's D call, TRBD2, was not checked against the DNA. TRBV12-2 is tagged as a pseudogene. This CDR3 has 16 amino acids. CDR3 protein: CASRFAGISSTDTQYF. For the CDR3, the DNA is TGTGCAAGTCGCTTCGCGGGGATCTCTAGCACAGATACGCAGTATTTT.

This chain joins TRBV4-1 and TRBJ2-7; 9 bases are shared with TRBD1. This CDR3 spans 14 amino acids. The ends lost 4 bases at V and 6 bases at J; junction bases unmatched: 7. Germline lookup yields CDR1 MGHRA and CDR2 YSYEKL. The CDR3 reads CASSRPGTGPEQYF. CDR3 DNA: TGCGCCAGCAGCCGGCCCGGGACAGGGCCCGAGCAGTACTTC.

The chain combines TRBV25-1 with TRBJ2-2; no definite D call. Trimming pared 0 bases from V and 2 bases from J, leaving 7 bases between. This CDR3 contains 15 residues. Germline V gene sequence: CDR1 MGHDK, CDR2 SYGVNS. The CDR3 loop reads CASSEYHTNTGELFF. DNA of the CDR3: TGTGCCAGCAGTGAATATCACACCAACACCGGGGAGCTGTTTTTT.

This chain links TRBV28 with TRBJ1-1; 7 nucleotides agree with TRBD1. This CDR3 has 13 residues. V trimming: 6 bases; J trimming: 2 bases; junction bases outside the gene matches: 3. Germline V gives CDR1 MDHEN, CDR2 SYDVKM. The CDR3 coding sequence is TGTGCCAGCAGAGGGGACAGCAACACTGAAGCTTTCTTT. As protein: CASRGDSNTEAFF.

The V gene is TRBV5-1, the J gene TRBJ2-6; TRBD1 matches at 8 bases. Trimming cost V 0 bases and J 7 bases; bases outside gene matches: 6. CDR1 and CDR2 from the germline V gene are SGHRS and YFSETQ. The CDR3 is 16 residues long. The CDR3 sequence is CASSLGTGQGANVLTF. CDR3 nucleotide sequence: TGCGCCAGCAGCTTGGGGACAGGACAGGGAGCCAACGTCCTGACTTTC.

This chain connects TRBV11-1 to TRBJ2-7, with TRBD1 identical over 9 bases. The CDR3 sequence is 15 residues long. CDR1 is SGHAT, CDR2 FQDESV, per germline (reference sequence). V dropped 0 bases and J dropped 3; count of bases not matched to a gene: 3. CDR3 protein: CASSLAGQGSYEQYF. The CDR3 DNA reads as TGTGCCAGCAGCTTAGCGGGACAGGGAAGCTACGAGCAGTACTTC.

The CDR3 DNA reads as TGTGCCAGTAGTATCCACAGGGGAATCGCTGGAAACACCATATATTTT. It yields the protein CASSIHRGIAGNTIYF. The chain joins TRBV19 to TRBJ1-3; TRBD1 aligns across 7 bases. V was clipped by 3 bases and J by 2 bases; unmatched bases: 7. Germline CDR1 reads LNHDA; CDR2 reads SQIVND (reference sequence). CDR3 length equals 16 residues.

The V gene is TRBV27, the J gene TRBJ1-4; D is undetermined. Germline V gene data show CDR1 as MNHEY and CDR2 as SMNVEV (reference sequence). The CDR3 is 15 residues long. V dropped 7 bases and J dropped 0 bases, with 12 bases sitting between them. The CDR3 region is CASTTSGATNEKLFF. The CDR3 region has the DNA TGTGCCAGCACAACTTCAGGTGCAACTAATGAAAAACTGTTTTTT.